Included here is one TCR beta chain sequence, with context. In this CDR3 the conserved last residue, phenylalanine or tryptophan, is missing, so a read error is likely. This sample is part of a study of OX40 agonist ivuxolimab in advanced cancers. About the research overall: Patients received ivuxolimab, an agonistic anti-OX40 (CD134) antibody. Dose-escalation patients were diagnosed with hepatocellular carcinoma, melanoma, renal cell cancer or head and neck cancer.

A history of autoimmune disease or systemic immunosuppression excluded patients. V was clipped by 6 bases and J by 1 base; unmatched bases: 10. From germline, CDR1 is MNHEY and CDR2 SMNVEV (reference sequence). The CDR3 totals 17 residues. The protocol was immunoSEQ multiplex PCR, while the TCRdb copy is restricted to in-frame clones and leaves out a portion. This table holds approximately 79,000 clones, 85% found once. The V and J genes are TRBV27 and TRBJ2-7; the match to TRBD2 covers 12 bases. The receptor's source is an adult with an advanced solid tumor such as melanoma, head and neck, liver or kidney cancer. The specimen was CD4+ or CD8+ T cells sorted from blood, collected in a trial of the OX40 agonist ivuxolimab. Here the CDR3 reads CASRPGLAGKGSYEQYL. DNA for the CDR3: TGTGCCAGCAGGCCGGGACTAGCGGGTAAGGGGTCCTACGAGCAGTACCTC.